This TCR beta chain was documented in a study of preoperative IRX-2 immunotherapy in early breast cancer. Method: immunoSEQ multiplex PCR; TCRdb's copy keeps in-frame clones and lacks some. The sample has around 62,000 clones, approximately 94% seen once. Sample treatment: preoperative locoregional IRX-2 cytokine immunotherapy. This phase Ib study tested locoregional IRX-2 cytokine immunotherapy given before surgery. CDR1 and CDR2 (germline): KGHSH, LQKENI. CDR3 length: 15 residues. V was trimmed by 3 bases and J by 2 bases, leaving 8 bases between them. The receptor's source is a human donor with breast cancer. The chain combines TRBV18 with TRBJ1-6, with D hard to call. This specimen was collected from a patient treated with IRX-2 immunotherapy. CDR3 DNA: TGTGCCAGCTCACCCTTCGGGACCTATAATTCACCCCTCCACTTT. Protein: CASSPFGTYNSPLHF.